This is a list of T cell receptor beta chains from one sample in a study of CD8 T cells in Susac syndrome. TCRdb reprocessed the immunoSEQ multiplex PCR reads with MiXCR, giving one entry per CDR3 protein. Of hundreds of thousands of distinct CDR3 sequences in the sample, over 85% were seen once. Sequenced: CD4+ T cells from PBMCs. The origin of the receptors is a human donor with multiple sclerosis. Each CDR3 is given with its conserved first and last residue. Clone size is given for some rows only: seen once, a few or many times, or a class if the clone is expanded.

>TRBJ2-3|once|TRBV7-2
CASSLSGTSGFGAQYF
>TRBJ2-5|.|TRBV25-1
CASSRDRGPQETQYF
>TRBJ2-1|.|TRBV7-9
CASSSGLGLGRLNEQFF
>TRBJ2-1|.|TRBV3-1
CASSQRSGGSYNEQFF
>TRBJ2-5|.|TRBV7-2
CASSFAREGVETQYF
>TRBJ2-5|.|TRBV9
CASSARVGRGETQYF
>TRBJ1-5|.|TRBV24-1
CATSDPSKGGNQPQHF
>TRBJ1-2|few|TRBV11-2
CASSFQGNYGYTF
>TRBJ2-5|.|TRBV3-1
CASTSRGLAREAQYF
>TRBJ1-2|.|TRBV12-3/TRBV12-4
CASSFEGLNYGYTF
>TRBJ1-3|.|TRBV27
CASSRDRGVGNTIYF
>TRBJ2-6|.|TRBV29-1
CSVDGGAGANVLTF
>TRBJ2-3|.|TRBV30
CAWSPGLLTDTQYF
>TRBJ1-3|.|TRBV3-1
CASSQGRENSGNTIYF
>TRBJ1-3|.|TRBV9
CASSVDSGTFGNTIYF
>TRBJ2-3|.|TRBV19
CASSIGYRGGTDTQYF
>TRBJ1-6|.|TRBV28
CASSSLRGYNSPLHF
>TRBJ2-3|.|TRBV27
CASSLGPWRGAGLETQYF
>TRBJ2-3|once|TRBV12-3/TRBV12-4
CASSISPGLALTDTQYF
>TRBJ1-2|.|TRBV14
CASSQVGSYTF
>TRBJ2-3|.|TRBV4-2
CASSPVGLAGVTDTQYF
>TRBJ2-4|.|TRBV19
CASSMGSWNIQYF
>TRBJ1-5|.|TRBV2
CASSGQAPNQPQHF
>TRBJ2-7|.|TRBV7-6
CASSLAVSERIGEQYF
>TRBJ2-1|.|TRBV2
CASSVFNEQFF
>TRBJ2-2|.|TRBV5-6
CASSSLRRGLGTGELFF
>TRBJ1-2|.|TRBV2
CASSVTADYGYTF
>TRBJ2-7|.|TRBV4-1
CASSQGSYVPSEQYF
>TRBJ2-2|.|TRBV7-9
CASSLGGGHTGELFF
>TRBJ2-1|.|TRBV5-1
CASRLAGADEQFF
>TRBJ2-5|.|TRBV2
CASSSFKQETQYF
>TRBJ2-3|.|TRBV27
CASRAGRAIDTQYF
>TRBJ1-1|.|TRBV18
CASSPKQGGDTEAFF
>TRBJ1-1|.|TRBV24-1
CATSDFRGRDSVRLEAFF
>TRBJ1-5|.|TRBV19
CASSILGSNQPQHF
>TRBJ2-1|.|TRBV28
CASMLASEQFF
>TRBJ1-2|.|TRBV3-1
CASSHSGPTDSGYTF
>TRBJ2-1|.|TRBV5-1
CASSLDGDRTEQFF
>TRBJ1-1|.|TRBV12-5
CASGPFGGLDTEAFF
>TRBJ2-1|once|TRBV14
CASSQAALGDYNEQFF
>TRBJ2-1|.|TRBV19
CASSFTGTGGSYNEQFF
>TRBJ2-3|.|TRBV6-5
CASSYSYGTDTQYF
>TRBJ2-1|.|TRBV5-1
CASSLGLAEMYNEQFF